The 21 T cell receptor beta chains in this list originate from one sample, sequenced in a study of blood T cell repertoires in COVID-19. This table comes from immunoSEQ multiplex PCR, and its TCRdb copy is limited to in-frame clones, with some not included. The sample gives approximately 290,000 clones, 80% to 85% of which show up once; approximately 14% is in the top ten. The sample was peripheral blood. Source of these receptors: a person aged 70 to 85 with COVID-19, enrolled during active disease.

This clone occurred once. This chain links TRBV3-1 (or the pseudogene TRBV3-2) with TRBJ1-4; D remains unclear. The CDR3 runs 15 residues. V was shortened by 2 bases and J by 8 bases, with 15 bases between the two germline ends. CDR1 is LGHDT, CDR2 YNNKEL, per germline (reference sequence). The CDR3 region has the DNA TGTGCCAGCAGCCAACTCGGCGGCGCTAGGGAAAAACTGTTTTTT. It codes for CASSQLGGAREKLFF.

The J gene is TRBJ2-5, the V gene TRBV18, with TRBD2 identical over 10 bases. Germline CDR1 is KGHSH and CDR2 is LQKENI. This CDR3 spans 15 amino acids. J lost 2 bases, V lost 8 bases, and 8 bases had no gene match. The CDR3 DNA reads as TGTGCCAGCAATCCTAGCGGGGGTACTCAAGAGACCCAGTACTTC. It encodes CASNPSGGTQETQYF.

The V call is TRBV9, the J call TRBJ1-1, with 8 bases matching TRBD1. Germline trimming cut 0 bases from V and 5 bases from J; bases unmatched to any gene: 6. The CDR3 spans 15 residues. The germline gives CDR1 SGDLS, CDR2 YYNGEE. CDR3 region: CASSVVSQGATEAFF. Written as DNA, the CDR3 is TGTGCCAGCAGCGTAGTCAGCCAGGGGGCAACTGAAGCTTTCTTT.

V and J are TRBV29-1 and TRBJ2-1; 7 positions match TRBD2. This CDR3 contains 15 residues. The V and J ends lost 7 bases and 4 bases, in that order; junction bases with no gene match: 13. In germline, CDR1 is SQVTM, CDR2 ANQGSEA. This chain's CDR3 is CSDQGEGVGYNEQFF. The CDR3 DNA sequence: TGCAGCGACCAAGGGGAGGGAGTAGGGTACAATGAGCAGTTCTTC.

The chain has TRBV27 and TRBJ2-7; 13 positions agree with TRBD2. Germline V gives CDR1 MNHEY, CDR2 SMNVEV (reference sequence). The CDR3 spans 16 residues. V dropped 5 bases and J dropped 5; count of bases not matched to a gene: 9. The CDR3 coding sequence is TGTGCCAGCAGTCCCTCAGGACTAGCGGGAGACAACGAGCAGTACTTC. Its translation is CASSPSGLAGDNEQYF.

The CDR3 protein is CASSLNRGQETQYF. The CDR3 nucleotides are TGTGCCAGCAGCTTAAACAGGGGGCAAGAGACCCAGTACTTC. The rearrangement joins TRBV5-4 to TRBJ2-5; 8 bases agree with TRBD1. The CDR3 runs 14 residues. The J segment lost 2 bases and the V segment lost 2 bases, leaving 2 bases of the junction unmatched. The germline V gene encodes CDR1 SGHNT and CDR2 YYREEE (reference sequence). Supplemented by reference TRBV5-4 and TRBJ2-5, the full variable domain reads ETGVTQSPTHLIKTRGQQVTLRCSSQSGHNTVSWYQQALGQGPQFIFQYYREEENGRGNFPPRFSGLQFPNYSSELNVNALELDDSALYLCASSLNRGQETQYFGPGTRLLVL.

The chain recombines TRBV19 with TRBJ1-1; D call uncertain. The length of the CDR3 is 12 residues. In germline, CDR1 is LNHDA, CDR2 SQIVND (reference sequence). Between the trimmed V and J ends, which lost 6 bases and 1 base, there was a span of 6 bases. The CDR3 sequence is CASRASNTEAFF. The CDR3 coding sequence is TGTGCCAGTAGAGCGTCGAACACTGAAGCTTTCTTT.

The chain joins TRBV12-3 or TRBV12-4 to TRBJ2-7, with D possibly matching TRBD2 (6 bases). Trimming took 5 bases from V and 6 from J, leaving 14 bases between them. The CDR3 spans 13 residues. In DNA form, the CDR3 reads TGTGCCAGCAGTCCCGGGAGTATCGCCGAGCAGTACTTC. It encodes CASSPGSIAEQYF.

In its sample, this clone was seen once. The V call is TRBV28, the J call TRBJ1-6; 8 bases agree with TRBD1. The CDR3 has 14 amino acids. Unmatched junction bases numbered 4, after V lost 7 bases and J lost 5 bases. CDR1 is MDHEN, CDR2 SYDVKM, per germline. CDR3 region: CASTAGGNNSPLHF. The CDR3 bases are TGTGCCAGCACCGCAGGGGGCAATAATTCACCCCTCCACTTT.

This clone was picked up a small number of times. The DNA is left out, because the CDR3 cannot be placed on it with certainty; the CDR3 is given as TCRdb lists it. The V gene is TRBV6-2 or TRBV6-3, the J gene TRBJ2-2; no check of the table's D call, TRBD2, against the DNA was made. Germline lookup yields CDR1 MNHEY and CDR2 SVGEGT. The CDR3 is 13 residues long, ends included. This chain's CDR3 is CASSYFGAGELFF.

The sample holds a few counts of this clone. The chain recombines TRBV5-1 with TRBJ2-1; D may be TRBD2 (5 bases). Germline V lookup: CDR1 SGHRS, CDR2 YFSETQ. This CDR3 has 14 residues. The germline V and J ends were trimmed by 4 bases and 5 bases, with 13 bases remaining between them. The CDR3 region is CASSALATNNEQFF. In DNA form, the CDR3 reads TGCGCCAGCAGCGCCTTAGCGACCAACAATGAGCAGTTCTTC.

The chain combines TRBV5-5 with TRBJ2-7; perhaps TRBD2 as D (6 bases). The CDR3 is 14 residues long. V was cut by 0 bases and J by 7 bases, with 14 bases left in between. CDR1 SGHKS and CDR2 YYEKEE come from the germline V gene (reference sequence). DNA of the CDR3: TGTGCCAGCAGCTTGGCCGGCCAAAGCGGGGAGCAGTACTTC. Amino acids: CASSLAGQSGEQYF.

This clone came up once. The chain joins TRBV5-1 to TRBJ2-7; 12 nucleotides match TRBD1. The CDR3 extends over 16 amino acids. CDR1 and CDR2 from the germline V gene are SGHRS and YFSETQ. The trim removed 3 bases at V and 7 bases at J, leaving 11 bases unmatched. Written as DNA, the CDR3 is TGCGCCAGCAGCTCGCGATCGGGACAGGGGGCTAGGGAGCAGTACTTC. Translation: CASSSRSGQGAREQYF.

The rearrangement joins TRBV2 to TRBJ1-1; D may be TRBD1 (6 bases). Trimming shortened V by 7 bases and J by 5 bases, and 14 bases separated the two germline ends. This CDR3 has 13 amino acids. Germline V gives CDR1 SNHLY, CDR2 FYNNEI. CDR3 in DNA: TGTGCCAGCATACAGGGAATGAGGACTGAAGCTTTCTTT. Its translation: CASIQGMRTEAFF.

The CDR3 here is CAISERREETQYF. The CDR3, as DNA: TGTGCCATCAGTGAGCGGCGGGAAGAGACCCAGTACTTC. The chain is built from TRBV10-3 and TRBJ2-5; D is perhaps TRBD2 (5 bases). The germline gives CDR1 ENHRY, CDR2 SYGVKD. The CDR3 is made up of 13 amino acids. Trimming left V 2 bases short and J 3 bases short, with 7 bases between.

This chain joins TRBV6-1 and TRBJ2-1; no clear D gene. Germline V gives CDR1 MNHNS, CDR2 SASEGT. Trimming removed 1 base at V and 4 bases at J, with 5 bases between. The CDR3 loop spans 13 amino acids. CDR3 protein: CASSEVMYNEQFF. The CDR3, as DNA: TGTGCCAGCAGTGAAGTTATGTACAATGAGCAGTTCTTC.

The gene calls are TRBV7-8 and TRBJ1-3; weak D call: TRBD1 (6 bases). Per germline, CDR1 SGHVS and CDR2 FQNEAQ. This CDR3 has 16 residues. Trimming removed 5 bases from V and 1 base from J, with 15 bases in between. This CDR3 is CASSLGRQVSGNTIYF. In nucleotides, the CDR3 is TGTGCCAGCAGCCTCGGACGACAGGTTTCTGGAAACACCATATATTTT.

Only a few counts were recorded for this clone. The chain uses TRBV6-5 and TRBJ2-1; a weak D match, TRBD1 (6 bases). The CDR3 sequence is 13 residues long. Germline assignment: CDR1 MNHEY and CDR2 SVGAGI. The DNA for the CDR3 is TGTGCGGCCGGACAGAGCTCCTACAATGAGCAGTTCTTC. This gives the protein CAAGQSSYNEQFF.

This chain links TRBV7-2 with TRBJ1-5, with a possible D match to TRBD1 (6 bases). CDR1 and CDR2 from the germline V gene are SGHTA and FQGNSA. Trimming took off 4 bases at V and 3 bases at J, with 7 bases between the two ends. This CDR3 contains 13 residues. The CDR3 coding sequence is TGTGCCAGCAGCTACAGGGTCAATCAGCCCCAGCATTTT. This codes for CASSYRVNQPQHF.

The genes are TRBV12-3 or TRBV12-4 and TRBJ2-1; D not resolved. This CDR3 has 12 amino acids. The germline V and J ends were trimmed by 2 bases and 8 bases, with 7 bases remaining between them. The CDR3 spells CASSLIVDEQFF. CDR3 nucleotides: TGTGCCAGCAGTTTAATAGTTGATGAGCAGTTCTTC.

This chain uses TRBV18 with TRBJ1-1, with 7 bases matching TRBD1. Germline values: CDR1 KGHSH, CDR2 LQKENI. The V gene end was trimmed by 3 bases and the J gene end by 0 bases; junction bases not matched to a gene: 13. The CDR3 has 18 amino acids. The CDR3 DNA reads TGTGCCAGCTCACCTTTCCTAAGACAGGGCGAATTGAACACTGAAGCTTTCTTT. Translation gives CASSPFLRQGELNTEAFF.